The 10 T cell receptor beta chains given below trace back to one sample, sequenced in a study of cytomegalovirus exposure and HLA in healthy donors. Amplification used 60 Vbeta primers and 13 Jbeta primers. Produced via immunoSEQ multiplex PCR; TCRdb's table is partial and in-frame only. The sample has roughly 120,000 clones, about two thirds seen once. The sequenced sample was PBMCs. Receptors originate from a man aged 60 to 75 in good health and CMV-seropositive.

The gene calls are TRBV11-3 and TRBJ2-5; possibly TRBD1 for D (6 bases). Germline values: CDR1 SGHNT, CDR2 YENEEA. V was trimmed by 2 bases and J by 3 bases, leaving 10 bases between them. The CDR3 length is 14 residues. The CDR3 DNA sequence: TGTGCCAGCAGCTTAAGCCGGGACAAAGAGACCCAGTACTTC. It yields the protein CASSLSRDKETQYF.

This clone was seen a few times. CDR3 in DNA: TGTGCCAGCTCACCACCCGTATTCGCTGGGGCCAACGTCCTGACTTTC. Translating gives CASSPPVFAGANVLTF. The rearrangement links TRBV18 to TRBJ2-6; D gene uncertain. Between the trimmed V and J ends, which lost 0 bases and 2 bases, there was a span of 8 bases. The germline gives CDR1 KGHSH, CDR2 LQKENI. CDR3 length: 16 amino acids. Together with reference TRBV18 and TRBJ2-6, the CDR3 gives the full variable domain: NAGVMQNPRHLVRRRGQEARLRCSPMKGHSHVYWYRQLPEEGLKFMVYLQKENIIDESGMPKERFSAEFPKEGPSILRIQQVVRGDSAAYFCASSPPVFAGANVLTFGAGSRLTVL.

The chain uses TRBV11-2 and TRBJ1-6; D uncertain. Germline lookup yields CDR1 SGHAT and CDR2 FQNNGV. The CDR3 runs to 16 residues. Trimming removed 8 bases from V and 8 bases from J, with 22 bases in between. CDR3 nucleotides: TGTGCCAGCGGAAGCGGCAGATACCTTCTGGATTCACCCCTCCACTTT. It yields the protein CASGSGRYLLDSPLHF.

V is TRBV23-1 and J is TRBJ1-1; 9 nucleotides align to TRBD1. TRBV23-1 is an open reading frame whose function is uncertain. Trimming removed 4 bases from V and 3 bases from J; junction bases left unmatched: 12. The CDR3 is made up of 17 amino acids. CDR3 sequence: CASSPGQGREDYTEAFF. The CDR3 bases are TGCGCCAGCAGTCCGGGACAGGGCCGGGAAGACTACACTGAAGCTTTCTTT.

CDR3 DNA sequence: TGTGCCAGCAGCTCCCAGACAGGGGGAAAACTGTTTTTT. Translated, it gives CASSSQTGGKLFF. The chain is built from TRBV9 and TRBJ1-4, with TRBD1 identical over 9 bases. Germline CDR1 SGDLS, CDR2 YYNGEE. This CDR3 has 13 amino acids. J lost 10 bases, V lost 4 bases, and 5 bases had no gene match.

The V call is TRBV5-1, the J call TRBJ2-5; unclear D gene. Trimming took off 0 bases at V and 4 bases at J, with 13 bases between the two ends. CDR3 length: 15 amino acids. The V gene's germline CDR1 is SGHRS and CDR2 YFSETQ. CDR3 sequence (DNA): TGCGCCAGCAGCTTGGCCCCGCAGCGAGCAGAGACCCAGTACTTC. As protein: CASSLAPQRAETQYF.

The chain recombines TRBV2 with TRBJ2-5, with 8 bases lining up with TRBD1. The CDR3 consists of 13 residues. Per germline, CDR1 SNHLY and CDR2 FYNNEI. J lost 4 bases, V lost 7 bases, and 5 bases had no gene match. The CDR3 nucleotides read TGTGCCAGCATCAGGGGGCTTAGAGAGACCCAGTACTTC. Its translation: CASIRGLRETQYF.

In this sample, this clone turned up a few times. The chain couples TRBV27 to TRBJ1-1; D may be TRBD1 (6 bases). Trimming removed 3 bases at V and 7 bases at J, with 15 bases between. This CDR3 has 14 residues. Per the germline V gene, CDR1 is MNHEY and CDR2 is SMNVEV (reference sequence). This chain's CDR3 is CASSFTGLVVEAFF. CDR3 DNA: TGTGCCAGCAGTTTTACAGGGCTCGTCGTTGAAGCTTTCTTT.

The gene calls are TRBV5-5 and TRBJ2-5, with 9 positions matching TRBD2. CDR3 length: 17 amino acids. CDR1 is SGHKS and CDR2 is YYEKEE in the germline V gene (reference sequence). With 2 bases clipped from V and 5 bases from J, the junction kept 13 bases outside the gene matches. The CDR3 DNA sequence: TGTGCCAGCAGCTTCGGTAGCGGGGGATCGCACGGCGAGACCCAGTACTTC. Translating gives CASSFGSGGSHGETQYF.

The chain recombines TRBV28 with TRBJ1-1; D remains unclear. Germline V gives CDR1 MDHEN, CDR2 SYDVKM. The CDR3 is made up of 14 amino acids. V lost 5 bases and J 5 bases, leaving 15 bases between the germline ends. The CDR3 loop is CASSPGSRRTEAFF. The CDR3, as DNA: TGTGCCAGCAGTCCCGGGAGCCGAAGGACTGAAGCTTTCTTT.